One T cell receptor (beta chain) is described in this entry. Its antigen is unidentified. This record belongs to a study of cytomegalovirus exposure and HLA in healthy donors. It was with 60 Vbeta and 13 Jbeta primers that the PCR ran. Repertoires were generated with immunoSEQ multiplex PCR, while TCRdb's copy carries only in-frame clones and drops some. The sample holds 150,000 to 200,000 clones, around three quarters seen once. Notes on the study in general: TCR beta V- and J-gene trimming was later associated with a missense DCLRE1C variant.

This receptor was obtained from a male donor in good health and CMV-seronegative. The sequencing sample was made of PBMCs.

This CDR3 reads CASKYDRGALRGNEQFF. The CDR3 DNA reads TGTGCCAGCAAGTATGACAGGGGAGCCTTAAGGGGCAATGAGCAGTTCTTC. This sequence joins TRBV7-8 and TRBJ2-1; 8 bases map to TRBD1. Germline values: CDR1 SGHVS, CDR2 FQNEAQ. The junction had 17 bases not matched to a gene; V was cut back by 7 bases and J by 6 bases. The CDR3 length is 17 residues.